The next 5 T cell receptor beta chains were all read from a single sample in a study of T cell responses to AZD1222 COVID-19 vaccine. The data were produced by immunoSEQ multiplex PCR, yet TCRdb's version contains in-frame clones alone and is incomplete. This sample has over 100,000 clones, with around 86% found just once. The sequences come from peripheral blood, collected on day 0 of AZD1222 vaccination. These receptors all come from an adult in good health.

A single count supports this clone. V gene TRBV6-5 combines with J gene TRBJ1-2; a possible D gene is TRBD1 (5 bases). The CDR3 has 15 amino acids. V gave up 7 bases and J gave up 0 bases, with 15 bases separating them. CDR1 is MNHEY, CDR2 SVGAGI, per germline. CDR3 DNA sequence: TGTGCCAGCACTCCACGACAGCGGACTAACTATGGCTACACCTTC. Protein: CASTPRQRTNYGYTF.

This chain connects TRBV6-6 to TRBJ2-7; tentatively, D is TRBD2 (6 bases). The germline V and J ends were trimmed by 0 bases and 5 bases, with 14 bases remaining between them. Germline lookup yields CDR1 MNHNY and CDR2 SVGAGI (reference sequence). The CDR3 has 15 amino acids. CDR3 nucleotide sequence: TGTGCCAGCAGTTACTCGAGGGCCGGGGGACACGAGCAGTACTTC. Translation: CASSYSRAGGHEQYF.

The chain joins TRBV6-2 or TRBV6-3 to TRBJ2-1; D is possibly TRBD1 (6 bases). Trimming removed 5 bases from V and 7 bases from J, with 6 bases in between. The germline V gene has CDR1 MNHEY and CDR2 SVGEGT. The length of the CDR3 is 11 residues. CDR3 sequence (DNA): TGTGCCAGCAGTCAGGGGAATGAGCAGTTCTTC. As protein: CASSQGNEQFF.

Only one count was recorded for this clone. The chain recombines TRBV4-2 with TRBJ2-7; 9 bases agree with TRBD1. This CDR3 is 14 amino acids long. The junction had 5 bases not matched to a gene; V was cut back by 4 bases and J by 4 bases. CDR1 and CDR2 (germline): LGHNA, YNFKEQ. The CDR3 nucleotides read TGTGCCAGCAGCCGAGGACAGGGGAATTACGAGCAGTACTTC. Its protein product is CASSRGQGNYEQYF.

This rearrangement joins TRBV19 to TRBJ1-1, with a tentative D call TRBD1 (5 bases). V shed 3 bases and J shed 4 bases, with 15 bases lying between them. The germline V gene encodes CDR1 LNHDA and CDR2 SQIVND (reference sequence). This CDR3 has 15 amino acids. CDR3 DNA: TGTGCCAGTAGTATCCTCGGGGTCGGGGGCACTGAAGCTTTCTTT. Encoded protein: CASSILGVGGTEAFF.